The entry below gives a single TCR beta chain sequence along with its context. This clone showed up just once. It lacks a known antigen. No base qualities exist here, and no much larger clone lies one base off it. The data were obtained in a study of technical replicates of blood from a few donors (dated by TCRdb to the late 2010s). Reading from cysteine to phenylalanine, the CDR3 counts 17 amino acids. This entry keeps only the CDR3 DNA: 51 bases, framed from base 1. The germline V gene yields MGHRA for CDR1 and YSYEKL for CDR2. V and J lose 0 bases and 2 bases, and a span of 17 bases separates them. Receptor libraries were prepared by the immunoSEQ multiplex PCR assay. As stored in TCRdb, this immuneACCESS dataset retains in-frame rearrangements with V and J assigned. A fraction of the clones does not appear; measured against another copy, unresolved V genes explain less than half of the discrepancy, and the remainder lacks a known reason. Counted in this sample were tens of thousands of clones; approximately 95% of them appeared once. Under 0.4% of the sample belongs to the ten largest clones.

The TCR comes from a human donor in good health. The chain couples TRBV4-1 to TRBJ2-7; the best D guess is TRBD1, with 6 bases matching. The material sequenced was T cells isolated from PBMCs. The DNA reads TGCGCCAGCAGCCAAGATACCCAGGGGCTCCTTGCCTACGAGCAGTACTTC. It is translated as CASSQDTQGLLAYEQYF.